These 3 T cell receptor beta chains share one sample of origin, sequenced in a study of T cell clonality in common variable immunodeficiency. This table comes from immunoSEQ multiplex PCR, and its TCRdb copy is limited to in-frame clones, with some not included. The sample presents about 40,000 clones, none singletons. Sequencing was performed on peripheral blood mononuclear cells. The source of these receptors is a person aged 18 to 75 in good health.

Many counts were recorded for this clone. The sequenced fragment ends 3 residues before the CDR3 boundary, so the rest is inferred from the germline J gene. V is TRBV19 and J is TRBJ1-4; 11 nucleotides agree with TRBD1. The CDR3 length is 14 residues. V lost 6 bases to trimming and J lost 7 bases; unmatched junction nucleotides: 4. CDR1 is LNHDA and CDR2 is SQIVND in the germline V gene (reference sequence). This CDR3 is CASRGTGGSEKLFF. The CDR3 bases that were read are TGTGCCAGTAGGGGGACAGGGGGGAGTGAAAAA.

Ten or more counts support this clone. The read ends 3 residues shy of where the CDR3 ends; the end is completed using the germline J gene. This sequence joins TRBV20-1 and TRBJ1-6; 9 bases map to TRBD1. The CDR3 has 16 amino acids. Trimming at V came to 0 bases and at J to 3 bases, leaving 3 bases not matched to a gene. Germline assignment: CDR1 DFQATT and CDR2 SNEGSKA (reference sequence). The CDR3 loop is CSARDRQGDYNSPLHF. CDR3 bases read: TGCAGTGCTAGAGATAGACAGGGGGACTATAATTCACCC.

This clone was seen at least ten times. The read ends 3 residues before the CDR3 terminus; that terminus is restored from the germline J gene. The chain employs TRBV7-2 and TRBJ2-5; D unresolved. This CDR3 contains 13 residues. Between the trimmed V and J ends, which lost 4 bases and 4 bases, there was a span of 10 bases. Germline V gene data show CDR1 as SGHTA and CDR2 as FQGNSA. The DNA read from the CDR3 is TGTGCCAGCAGCTCAACCTGGGCAGAGACC. Encoded protein: CASSSTWAET. The CDR3 in its entirety is CASSSTWAETQYF.